This section outlines one TCR beta chain sequence together with its context. As yet, its antigen is unknown. The PCR made use of 60 Vbeta and 13 Jbeta primers. Clones were read by immunoSEQ multiplex PCR, and TCRdb kept only the in-frame ones, dropping some. The sample has more than 130,000 clones, roughly four fifths seen once. This specimen comes from a study of cytomegalovirus exposure and HLA in healthy donors. The study's findings and limits: Relative to equally common others, HLA-associated TCR beta chains showed greater clonal expansion in a later analysis.

CDR1 and CDR2 from the germline V gene are MNHEY and SMNVEV (reference sequence). Trimming shortened V by 2 bases and J by 7 bases, and 11 bases separated the two germline ends. There are 14 residues in the CDR3. The genes are TRBV27 and TRBJ2-2; D may be TRBD2 (6 bases). The origin of this receptor is a human donor in good health. Sequencing input: PBMCs. The CDR3 here is CASSLRGWNGELFF. Written as DNA, the CDR3 is TGTGCCAGCAGTTTACGGGGGTGGAACGGGGAGCTGTTTTTT.